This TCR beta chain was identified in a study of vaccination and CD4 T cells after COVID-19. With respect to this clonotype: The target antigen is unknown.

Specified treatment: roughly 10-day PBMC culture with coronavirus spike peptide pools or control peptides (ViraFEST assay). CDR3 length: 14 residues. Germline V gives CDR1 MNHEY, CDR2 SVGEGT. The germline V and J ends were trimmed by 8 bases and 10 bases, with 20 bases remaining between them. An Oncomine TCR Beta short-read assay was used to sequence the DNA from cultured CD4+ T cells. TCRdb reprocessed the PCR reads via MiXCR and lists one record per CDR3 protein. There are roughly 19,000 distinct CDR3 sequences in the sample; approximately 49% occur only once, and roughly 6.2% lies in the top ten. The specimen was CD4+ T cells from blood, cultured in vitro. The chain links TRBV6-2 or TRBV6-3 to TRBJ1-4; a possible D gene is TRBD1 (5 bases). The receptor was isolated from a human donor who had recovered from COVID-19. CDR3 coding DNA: TGTGCCAGCGAAAGGGGCAGTTCAGTGGCAAAACTGTTTTTT. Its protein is CASERGSSVAKLFF.